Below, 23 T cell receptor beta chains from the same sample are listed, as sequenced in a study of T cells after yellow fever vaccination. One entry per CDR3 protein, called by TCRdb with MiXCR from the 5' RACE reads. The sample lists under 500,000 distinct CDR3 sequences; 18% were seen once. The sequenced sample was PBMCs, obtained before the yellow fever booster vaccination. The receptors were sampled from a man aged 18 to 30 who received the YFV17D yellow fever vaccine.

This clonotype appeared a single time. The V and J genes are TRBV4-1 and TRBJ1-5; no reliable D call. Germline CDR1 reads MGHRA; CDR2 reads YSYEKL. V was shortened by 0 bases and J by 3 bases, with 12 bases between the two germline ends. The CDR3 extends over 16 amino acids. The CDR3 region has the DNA TGCGCCAGCAGCCAAGATCAAGACACCTACAATCAGCCCCAGCATTTT. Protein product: CASSQDQDTYNQPQHF.

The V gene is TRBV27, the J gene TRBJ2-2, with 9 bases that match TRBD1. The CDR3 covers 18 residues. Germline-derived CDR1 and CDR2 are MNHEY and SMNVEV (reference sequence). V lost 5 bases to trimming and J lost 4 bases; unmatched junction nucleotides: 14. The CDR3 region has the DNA TGTGCCAGCAGTAGCCCTCAAACCGGGACAGGGCTCACCGGGGAGCTGTTTTTT. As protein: CASSSPQTGTGLTGELFF.

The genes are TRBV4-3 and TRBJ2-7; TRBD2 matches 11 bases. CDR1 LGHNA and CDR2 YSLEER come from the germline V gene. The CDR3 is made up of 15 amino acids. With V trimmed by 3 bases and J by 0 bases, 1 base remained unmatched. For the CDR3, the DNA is TGCGCCAGCAGCCAGGGACTAGCGGACTCCTACGAGCAGTACTTC. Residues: CASSQGLADSYEQYF.

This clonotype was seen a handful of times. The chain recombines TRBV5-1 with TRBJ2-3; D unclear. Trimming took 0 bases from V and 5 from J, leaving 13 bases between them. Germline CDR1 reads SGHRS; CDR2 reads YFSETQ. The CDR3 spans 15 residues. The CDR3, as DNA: TGCGCCAGCAGCTTGGACGGCAACCCTCAAGATACGCAGTATTTT. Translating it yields CASSLDGNPQDTQYF.

CDR3 region: CASSQEASGGTDTQYF. The DNA for the CDR3 is TGCGCCAGCAGCCAAGAGGCTAGCGGGGGCACAGATACGCAGTATTTT. The chain carries TRBV4-3 and TRBJ2-3; 9 bases line up with TRBD2. Germline V gene data show CDR1 as LGHNA and CDR2 as YSLEER. This CDR3 has 16 amino acids. The trim removed 0 bases at V and 1 base at J, leaving 2 bases unmatched.

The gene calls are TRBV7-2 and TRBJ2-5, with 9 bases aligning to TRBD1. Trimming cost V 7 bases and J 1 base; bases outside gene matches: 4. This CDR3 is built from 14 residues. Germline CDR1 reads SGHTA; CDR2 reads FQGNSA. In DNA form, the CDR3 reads TGTGCCAGCATCGACAGGGGGTTCCAAGAGACCCAGTACTTC. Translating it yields CASIDRGFQETQYF.

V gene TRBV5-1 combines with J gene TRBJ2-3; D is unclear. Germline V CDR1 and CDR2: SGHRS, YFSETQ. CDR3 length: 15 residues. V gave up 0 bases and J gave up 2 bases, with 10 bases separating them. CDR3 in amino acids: CASSLVQRPTDTQYF. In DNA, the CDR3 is TGCGCCAGCAGCTTGGTACAGAGACCCACAGATACGCAGTATTTT.

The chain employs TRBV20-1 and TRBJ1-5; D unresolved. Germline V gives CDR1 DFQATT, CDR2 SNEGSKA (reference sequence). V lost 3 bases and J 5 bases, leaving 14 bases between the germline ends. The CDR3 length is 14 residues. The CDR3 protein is CSASSVGKDQPQHF. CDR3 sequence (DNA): TGCAGTGCTAGCTCCGTGGGGAAGGATCAGCCCCAGCATTTT.

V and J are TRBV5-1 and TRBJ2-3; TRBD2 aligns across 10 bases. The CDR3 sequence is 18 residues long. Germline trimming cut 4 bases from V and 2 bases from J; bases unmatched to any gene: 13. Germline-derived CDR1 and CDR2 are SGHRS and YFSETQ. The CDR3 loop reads CASSGVGLAGAFTDTQYF. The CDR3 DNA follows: TGCGCCAGCAGCGGCGTAGGGCTAGCGGGGGCCTTCACAGATACGCAGTATTTT. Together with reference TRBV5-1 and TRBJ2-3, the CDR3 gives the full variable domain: KAGVTQTPRYLIKTRGQQVTLSCSPISGHRSVSWYQQTPGQGLQFLFEYFSETQRNKGNFPGRFSGRQFSNSRSEMNVSTLELGDSALYLCASSGVGLAGAFTDTQYFGPGTRLTVL.

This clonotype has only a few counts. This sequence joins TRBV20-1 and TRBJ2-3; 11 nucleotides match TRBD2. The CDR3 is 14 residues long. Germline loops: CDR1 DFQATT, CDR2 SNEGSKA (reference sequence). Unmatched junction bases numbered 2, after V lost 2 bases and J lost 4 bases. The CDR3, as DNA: TGCAGTGCTAGACATAGCGGGGGGGCAGATACGCAGTATTTT. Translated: CSARHSGGADTQYF.

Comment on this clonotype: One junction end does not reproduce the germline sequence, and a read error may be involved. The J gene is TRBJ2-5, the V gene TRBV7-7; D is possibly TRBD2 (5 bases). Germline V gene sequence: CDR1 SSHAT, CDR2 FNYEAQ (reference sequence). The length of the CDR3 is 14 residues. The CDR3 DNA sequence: TGTGCTAGCAGCATAGGAGGATCCCGGGAGACCCAGTACTTC. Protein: CASSIGGSRETQYF.

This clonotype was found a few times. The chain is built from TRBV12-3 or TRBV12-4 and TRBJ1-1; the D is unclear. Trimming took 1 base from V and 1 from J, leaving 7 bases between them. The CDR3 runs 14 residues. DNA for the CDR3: TGTGCCAGCAGTTTAGAGGAGGAGAACACTGAAGCTTTCTTT. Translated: CASSLEEENTEAFF.

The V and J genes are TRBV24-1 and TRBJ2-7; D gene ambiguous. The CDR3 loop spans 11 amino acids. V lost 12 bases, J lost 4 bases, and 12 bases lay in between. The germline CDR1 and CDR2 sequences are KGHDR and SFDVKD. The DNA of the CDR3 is TGTGCCTCGGACGACGATTACGAGCAGTACGTC. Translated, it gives CASDDDYEQYV.

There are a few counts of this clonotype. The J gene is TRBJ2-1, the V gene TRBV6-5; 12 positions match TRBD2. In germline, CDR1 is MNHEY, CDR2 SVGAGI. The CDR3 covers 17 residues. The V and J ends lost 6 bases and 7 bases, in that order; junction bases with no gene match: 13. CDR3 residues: CASSSHPGTSGSNEQFF. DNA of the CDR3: TGTGCCAGCAGCTCGCACCCCGGGACTAGCGGGTCTAATGAGCAGTTCTTC.

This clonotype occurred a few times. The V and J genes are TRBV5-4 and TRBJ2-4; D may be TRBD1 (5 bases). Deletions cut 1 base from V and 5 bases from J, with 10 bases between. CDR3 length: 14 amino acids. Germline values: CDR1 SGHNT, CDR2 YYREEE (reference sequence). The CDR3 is CASSLRGGQNIQYF. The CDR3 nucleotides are TGTGCCAGCAGCTTGAGGGGTGGCCAAAACATTCAGTACTTC.

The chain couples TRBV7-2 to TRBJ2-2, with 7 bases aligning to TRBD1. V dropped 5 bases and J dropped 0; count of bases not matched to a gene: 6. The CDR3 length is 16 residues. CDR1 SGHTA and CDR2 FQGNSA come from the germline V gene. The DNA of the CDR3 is TGTGCCAGCAGCATAGGACAGGCGCCGAACACCGGGGAGCTGTTTTTT. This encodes CASSIGQAPNTGELFF.

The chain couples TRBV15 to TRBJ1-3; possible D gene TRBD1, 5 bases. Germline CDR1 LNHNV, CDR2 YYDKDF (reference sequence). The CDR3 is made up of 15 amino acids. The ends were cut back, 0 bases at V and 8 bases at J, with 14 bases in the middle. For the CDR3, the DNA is TGTGCCACCAGCAGAGATAACGGGCAGGGTGACACCATATATTTT. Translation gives CATSRDNGQGDTIYF.

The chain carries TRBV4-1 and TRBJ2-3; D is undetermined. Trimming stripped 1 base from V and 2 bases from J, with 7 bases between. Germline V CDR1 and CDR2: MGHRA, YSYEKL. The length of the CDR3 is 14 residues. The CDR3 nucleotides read TGCGCCAGCAGCCAAGTGACGGTCACAGATACGCAGTATTTT. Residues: CASSQVTVTDTQYF.

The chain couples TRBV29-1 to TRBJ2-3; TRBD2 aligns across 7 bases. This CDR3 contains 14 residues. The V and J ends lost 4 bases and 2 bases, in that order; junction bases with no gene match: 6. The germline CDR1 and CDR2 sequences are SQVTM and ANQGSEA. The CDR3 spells CSVASGPNTDTQYF. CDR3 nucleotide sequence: TGCAGCGTTGCTAGCGGTCCCAACACAGATACGCAGTATTTT.

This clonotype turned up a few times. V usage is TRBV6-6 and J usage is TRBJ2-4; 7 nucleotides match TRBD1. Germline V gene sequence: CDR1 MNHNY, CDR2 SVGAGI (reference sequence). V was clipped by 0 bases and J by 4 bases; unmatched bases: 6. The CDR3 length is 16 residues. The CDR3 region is CASSYSSGTAKNIQYF. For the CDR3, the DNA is TGTGCCAGCAGTTACTCCTCCGGGACAGCAAAAAACATTCAGTACTTC.

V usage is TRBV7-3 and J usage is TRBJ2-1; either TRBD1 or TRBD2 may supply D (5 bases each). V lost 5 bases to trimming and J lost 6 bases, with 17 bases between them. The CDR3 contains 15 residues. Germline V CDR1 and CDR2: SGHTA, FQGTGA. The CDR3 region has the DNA TGTGCCAGCAGCCGCGGTGGGGGAATCTTCAATGAGCAGTTCTTC. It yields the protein CASSRGGGIFNEQFF.

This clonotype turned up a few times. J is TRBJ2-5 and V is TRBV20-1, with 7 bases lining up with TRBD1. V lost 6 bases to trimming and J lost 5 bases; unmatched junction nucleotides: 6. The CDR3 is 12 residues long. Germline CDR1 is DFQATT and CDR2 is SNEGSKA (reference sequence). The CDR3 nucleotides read TGCAGTGCCACAGGGGAGTGGGAGACCCAGTACTTC. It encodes CSATGEWETQYF.

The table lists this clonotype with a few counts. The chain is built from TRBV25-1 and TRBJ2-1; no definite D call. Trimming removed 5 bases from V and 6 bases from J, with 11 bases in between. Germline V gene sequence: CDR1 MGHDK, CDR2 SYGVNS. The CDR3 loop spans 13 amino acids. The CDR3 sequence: CASSLGWFNEQFF. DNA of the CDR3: TGTGCCAGCAGTCTAGGATGGTTCAATGAGCAGTTCTTC.